This TCR beta chain was captured in a study of blood T cells in healthy people across ages. General study points: Age advanced and TCR beta diversity per million T cells fell, roughly linearly. It was the long-lived donors that had more naive CD4+ cells and higher diversity than aged donors.

In its sample, this clonotype was seen a few times. Its antigen is undetermined. This CDR3 region has 16 residues. V dropped 3 bases and J dropped 0 bases, with 14 bases sitting between them. Primed by a sample-barcoded 5' primer and a J-beta primer mix, a second PCR proceeded for about 6 to 11 cycles. A template-switch adaptor that had 12 random nucleotides put a tag on each cDNA molecule. TCRdb reprocessed the 5' RACE reads with MiXCR, giving one entry per CDR3 protein. Of about 1.7 million distinct CDR3 sequences in the sample, roughly 27% were seen once. Roughly 10 milliliters was the volume of peripheral blood drawn from each donor.

The chain combines TRBV12-3 or TRBV12-4 with TRBJ1-2, with no clear D. Sequencing was done on a sample of blood. The TCR sequence derives from a woman in her 30s in good health. The CDR3 DNA reads TGTGCCAGCAGTTTTGAGGAGGGCCCAGCTAACTATGGCTACACCTTC. It specifies CASSFEEGPANYGYTF.